The rows below give T cell receptor beta chains drawn from one sample of a study of blood T cell repertoires in COVID-19. Sequenced by immunoSEQ multiplex PCR; TCRdb stores in-frame clones only, minus some. The data contain 300,000 or so clones, around 89% of them singletons. The specimen sequenced was peripheral blood. These TCRs come from a woman aged 35 to 49 with acute or convalescent COVID-19. Each CDR3 is given with its conserved first and last residue. D genes are given only for firm matches. Some rows have no size entry. The others give once, few or many, or a class for an expanded clone.

-,-,TRBV11-2,TRBJ2-2,TGTGCCAGCAGCTTAGTCCCACCGTGGGGGGAGAACACCGGGGAGCTGTTTTTT,CASSLVPPWGENTGELFF
-,-,TRBV19,TRBJ1-2,TGTGCCAGTAGTCCTACGGGGGGGTATGGTAACTATGGCTACACCTTC,CASSPTGGYGNYGYTF
-,-,TRBV6-5,TRBJ2-1,TGTGCCAGCAGGGCAGGGTTCCCCTACAATGAGCAGTTCTTC,CASRAGFPYNEQFF
-,-,TRBV5-6,TRBJ2-3,TGTGCCAGCAGCCCTCAGGAGCTAGCCCTAATTAGCACAGATACGCAGTATTTT,CASSPQELALISTDTQYF
TRBD1,-,TRBV11-2,TRBJ1-1,TGTGCCAGCAGCCCCCGACAGGGGAACACTGAAGCTTTCTTT,CASSPRQGNTEAFF
TRBD1,-,TRBV15,TRBJ1-1,TGTGCCACCAGCAGGGACAGGGGCACTGAAGCTTTCTTT,CATSRDRGTEAFF
-,-,TRBV6-1,TRBJ1-3,TGTGCCAGCAGTGAGACAGGCTCTGGAAACACCATATATTTT,CASSETGSGNTIYF
-,-,TRBV7-2,TRBJ1-2,TGTGCCAGCAGCTTAGGCAGGATCGAGTATGGCTACACCTTC,CASSLGRIEYGYTF
-,-,TRBV9,TRBJ1-4,TGTGCCAGCAGCGTGACAGGCGTCCCTGGCGAAAAACTGTTTTTT,CASSVTGVPGEKLFF
-,-,TRBV3-1/TRBV3-2,TRBJ1-5,TGTGCCAGCAGCTACAGAGATCAGCCCCAGCATTTT,CASSYRDQPQHF
TRBD1,-,TRBV19,TRBJ1-5,TGTGCCAGTAGTAAGGACAGGGTAGTTCAGCCCCAGCATTTT,CASSKDRVVQPQHF
TRBD1,-,TRBV6-5,TRBJ1-4,TGTGCCAGCTCTAGACAGGGGAATGAAAAACTGTTTTTT,CASSRQGNEKLFF
-,-,TRBV19,TRBJ1-5,TGTGCCAGTAGTATAGATTCGAGTAGCAATCAGCCCCAGCATTTT,CASSIDSSSNQPQHF
TRBD2,-,TRBV5-1,TRBJ2-2,TGCGCCAGCAGCTTGGTGAGGGCTAGCGGGGGAGCCGGGGAGCTGTTTTTT,CASSLVRASGGAGELFF
TRBD2,-,TRBV7-2,TRBJ2-2,TGTGCCAGCAGCTTAATGCGGGGGGCTGACACCGGGGAGCTGTTTTTT,CASSLMRGADTGELFF
TRBD1,-,TRBV19,TRBJ1-6,TGTGCCAGTAGTGGACAGGGGAGAAATTCACCCCTCCACTTT,CASSGQGRNSPLHF
TRBD1,-,TRBV28,TRBJ1-6,TGTGCCAGCAGTCCCGGGACAGGGGGCCTCCTCCACTTT,CASSPGTGGLLHF
-,-,TRBV19,TRBJ1-6,TGTGCCAGTAGTATAGTGAGCGACCCAAGAAATTCACCCCTCCACTTT,CASSIVSDPRNSPLHF
-,-,TRBV6-5,TRBJ1-1,TGTGCCAGCACGTTGGGAGAGGGCCGTGAAGCTTTCTTT,CASTLGEGREAFF
-,once,TRBV5-6,TRBJ1-2,TGTGCCAGCAGCTTGACGGTTAACTATGGCTACACCTTC,CASSLTVNYGYTF
-,-,TRBV6-1,TRBJ1-2,TGTGCCAGCAGTGCCTCTCAGGTGGTATATTTAAACTATGGCTACACCTTC,CASSASQVVYLNYGYTF
TRBD1,-,TRBV5-6,TRBJ1-3,TGTGCCAGCACCCCTTGGGACAGGGGAAACACCATATATTTT,CASTPWDRGNTIYF
-,-,TRBV5-4,TRBJ1-2,TGTGCCAGCAGGGCGGTGAACAGGGATAACTATGGCTACACCTTC,CASRAVNRDNYGYTF
-,-,TRBV5-1,TRBJ2-2,TGCGCCAGCAGCTCGGACCATCCACTAGGGACCGGGGAGCTGTTTTTT,CASSSDHPLGTGELFF
-,-,TRBV19,TRBJ1-4,TGTGCCAGTAGTATCCTCGGGACTCCTAATGAAAAACTGTTTTTT,CASSILGTPNEKLFF
TRBD1,-,TRBV5-1,TRBJ2-2,TGCGCCAGCAGCGCCGGGACAGGGGCCGGGGAGCTGTTTTTT,CASSAGTGAGELFF
-,-,TRBV7-6,TRBJ1-5,TGTGCCAGCAGCACCAGACAGGAGCAGCCCCAGCATTTT,CASSTRQEQPQHF
-,-,TRBV12-3/TRBV12-4,TRBJ1-6,TGTGCCAGCAGAAACAGGGAGCCCCTCCACTTT,CASRNREPLHF
-,-,TRBV2,TRBJ1-2,TGTGCCAGCAGTGACGGCAGAGGCTATGGCTACACCTTC,CASSDGRGYGYTF
TRBD1,-,TRBV27,TRBJ1-4,TGTGCCAGCGCGAGACAGGGAAATGAAAAACTGTTTTTT,CASARQGNEKLFF
TRBD1,once,TRBV19,TRBJ1-3,TGTGCCAGTAGAGCGACAGGGTCTGGAAACACCATATATTTT,CASRATGSGNTIYF
-,-,TRBV4-1,TRBJ1-2,TGCGCCAGCAGCCAAGGGCCGGGGTACTATGGCTACACCTTC,CASSQGPGYYGYTF
TRBD1,-,TRBV11-2,TRBJ1-3,TGTGCCAGCAGCCTTTGGACAGGGGCCCCCTCTGGAAACACCATATATTTT,CASSLWTGAPSGNTIYF
TRBD1,-,TRBV10-3,TRBJ2-4,TGTGCCATCAGTGAGACCTTAGACAGGGTCAAAAACATTCAGTACTTC,CAISETLDRVKNIQYF
TRBD2,-,TRBV10-2,TRBJ2-3,TGCGCCAGCAGTGAACTAGCGGTAGGAGATACGCAGTATTTT,CASSELAVGDTQYF
-,-,TRBV5-1,TRBJ1-1,TGCGCCAGCAGCTTCCACATTCAGAACACTGAAGCTTTCTTT,CASSFHIQNTEAFF
-,-,TRBV27,TRBJ2-5,TGTGCCAGCGGGGGCGGGGGATCCCAAGAGACCCAGTACTTC,CASGGGGSQETQYF
TRBD2,-,TRBV3-1/TRBV3-2,TRBJ2-3,TGTGCCAGCAGCTTACTAGCGGGGGGCGAGGGTACGCAGTATTTT,CASSLLAGGEGTQYF
-,-,TRBV12-3/TRBV12-4,TRBJ2-1,TGTGCCAGCAGTTTATGGGAGAGTGAGCAGTTCTTC,CASSLWESEQFF
TRBD1,once,TRBV4-1,TRBJ1-2,TGCGCCAGCAGCCTACCCGGGACAGGGGGCTATGGCTACACCTTC,CASSLPGTGGYGYTF
-,-,TRBV27,TRBJ1-1,TGTGCCAGCAGATTACTTATGAGGGAAACTGAAGCTTTCTTT,CASRLLMRETEAFF